This T cell receptor (beta chain) derives from a study of vaccination effects on CD4 cells after COVID-19. This CDR3 region has 14 residues. The germline V gene has CDR1 SGHDT and CDR2 YYEEEE. Between the trimmed V and J ends, which lost 1 base and 5 bases, there was a span of 11 bases. Remarks on this clone: The antigen is unknown.

Within the ViraFEST assay, antigen-specific CD4+ T cells underwent expansion with viral peptide pools prior to sequencing. Having been cultured for under twelve days, the cells underwent CD4+ T cell isolation. Convalescent patients had PCR-confirmed SARS-CoV-2 infection between March and December 2020. As their vaccination, participants received two doses of either BNT162b2 or mRNA-1273. Only in-frame clones appear in the TCRdb table, and some are missing; sequencing was by immunoSEQ multiplex PCR. The sample carries 13,000 or so clones, around two thirds recorded once. This sample comprised CD4+ T cells from PBMCs cultured with HCoV-NL63 spike peptides, obtained after COVID-19 vaccination. The rearrangement links TRBV5-6 to TRBJ2-3; D possibly corresponds to TRBD2 (7 bases). This TCR was recovered from a human donor who had a prior SARS-CoV-2 infection. In DNA, the CDR3 is TGTGCCAGCAGCTTGCGGGGGGCGGAAGATACGCAGTATTTT. Translating it yields CASSLRGAEDTQYF.